This T cell receptor (beta chain) was documented in a study of technical replicates of blood from a handful of donors. This CDR3 contains 14 residues. CDR1 is LNHDA and CDR2 is SQIVND in the germline V gene (reference sequence). With 1 base clipped from V and 3 bases from J, the junction kept 0 bases outside the gene matches. Sequenced by immunoSEQ multiplex PCR; TCRdb stores in-frame clones only, minus some. The sample has tens of thousands of clones; roughly 95% are singletons. The receptor was derived from a human donor in good health. The sample was T cells isolated from PBMCs. This chain connects TRBV19 to TRBJ2-1; 7 bases fit TRBD2. CDR3 DNA: TGTGCCAGTAGTATAGGGACTAGCTACAATGAGCAGTTCTTC. Protein sequence: CASSIGTSYNEQFF.